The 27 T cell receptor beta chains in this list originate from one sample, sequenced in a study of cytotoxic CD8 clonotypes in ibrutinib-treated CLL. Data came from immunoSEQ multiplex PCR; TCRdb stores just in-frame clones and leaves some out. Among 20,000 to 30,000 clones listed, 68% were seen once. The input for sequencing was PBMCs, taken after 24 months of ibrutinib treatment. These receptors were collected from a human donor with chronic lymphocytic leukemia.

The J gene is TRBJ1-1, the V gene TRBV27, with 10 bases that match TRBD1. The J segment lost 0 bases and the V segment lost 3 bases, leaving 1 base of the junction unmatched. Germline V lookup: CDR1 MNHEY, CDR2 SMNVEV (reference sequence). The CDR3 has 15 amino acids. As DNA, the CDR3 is TGTGCCAGCAGTTTCGGACAGGGGGTGAACACTGAAGCTTTCTTT. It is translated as CASSFGQGVNTEAFF.

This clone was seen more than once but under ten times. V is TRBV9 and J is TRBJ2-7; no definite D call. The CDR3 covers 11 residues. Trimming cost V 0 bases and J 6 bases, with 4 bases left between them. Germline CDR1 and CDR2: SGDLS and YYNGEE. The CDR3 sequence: CASSVGGEQYF. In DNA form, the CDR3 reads TGTGCCAGCAGCGTAGGCGGCGAGCAGTACTTC.

Here the CDR3 reads CASSLDREDEKLFF. The DNA for the CDR3 is TGTGCCAGCAGCTTGGACAGGGAAGATGAAAAACTGTTTTTT. The chain links TRBV5-4 to TRBJ1-4, with D maybe TRBD1 (6 bases). The CDR3 contains 14 residues. The germline CDR1 and CDR2 sequences are SGHNT and YYREEE (reference sequence). Trimming removed 0 bases at V and 6 bases at J, with 9 bases between. Combining the CDR3 with reference TRBV5-4 and TRBJ1-4 gives the whole variable domain ETGVTQSPTHLIKTRGQQVTLRCSSQSGHNTVSWYQQALGQGPQFIFQYYREEENGRGNFPPRFSGLQFPNYSSELNVNALELDDSALYLCASSLDREDEKLFFGSGTQLSVL.

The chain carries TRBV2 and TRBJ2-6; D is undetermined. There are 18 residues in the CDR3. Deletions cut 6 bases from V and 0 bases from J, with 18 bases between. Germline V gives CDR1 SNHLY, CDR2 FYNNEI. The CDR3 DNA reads TGTGCCAGCAGGAGAGGTGGCGGAATCTACTCTGGGGCCAACGTCCTGACTTTC. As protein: CASRRGGGIYSGANVLTF.

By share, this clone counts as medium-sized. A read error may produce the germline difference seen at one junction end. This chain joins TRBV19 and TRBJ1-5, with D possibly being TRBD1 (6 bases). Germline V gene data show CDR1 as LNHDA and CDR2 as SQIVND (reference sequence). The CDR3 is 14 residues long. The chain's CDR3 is CASSIGGPGQPQHF. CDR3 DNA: TGTGCCAGTAGCATAGGGGGGCCGGGGCAGCCCCAGCATTTT.

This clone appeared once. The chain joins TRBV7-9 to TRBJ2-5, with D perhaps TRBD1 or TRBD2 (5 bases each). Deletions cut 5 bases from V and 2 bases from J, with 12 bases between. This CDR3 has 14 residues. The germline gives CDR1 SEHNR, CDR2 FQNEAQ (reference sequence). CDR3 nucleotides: TGTGCCAGCAGCCCTGGGGGTGGACAAGAGACCCAGTACTTC. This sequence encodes CASSPGGGQETQYF.

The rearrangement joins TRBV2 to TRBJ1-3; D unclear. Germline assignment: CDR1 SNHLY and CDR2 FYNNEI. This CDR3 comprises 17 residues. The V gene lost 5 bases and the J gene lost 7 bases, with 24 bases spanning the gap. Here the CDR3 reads CASSSIPGPTNSNTIYF. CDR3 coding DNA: TGTGCCAGCAGTTCCATTCCCGGGCCCACGAACTCTAACACCATATATTTT. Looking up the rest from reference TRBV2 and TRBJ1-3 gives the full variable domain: EPEVTQTPSHQVTQMGQEVILRCVPISNHLYFYWYRQILGQKVEFLVSFYNNEISEKSEIFDDQFSVERPDGSNFTLKIRSTKLEDSAMYFCASSSIPGPTNSNTIYFGEGSWLTVV.

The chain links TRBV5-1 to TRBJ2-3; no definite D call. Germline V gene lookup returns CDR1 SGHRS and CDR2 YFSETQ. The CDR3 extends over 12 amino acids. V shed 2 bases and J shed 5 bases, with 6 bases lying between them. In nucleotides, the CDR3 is TGCGCCAGCAGCTTTAAGGTAGATACGCAGTATTTT. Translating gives CASSFKVDTQYF.

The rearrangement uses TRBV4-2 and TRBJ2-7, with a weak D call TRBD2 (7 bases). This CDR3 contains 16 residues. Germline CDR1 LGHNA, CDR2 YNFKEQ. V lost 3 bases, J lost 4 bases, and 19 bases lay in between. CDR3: CASSQGGPRVGYEQYF. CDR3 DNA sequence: TGTGCCAGCAGCCAGGGGGGGCCCAGAGTGGGGTACGAGCAGTACTTC.

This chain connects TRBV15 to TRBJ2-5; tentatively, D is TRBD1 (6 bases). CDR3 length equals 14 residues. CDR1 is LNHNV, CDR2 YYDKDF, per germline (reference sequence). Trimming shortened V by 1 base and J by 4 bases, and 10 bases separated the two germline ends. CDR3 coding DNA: TGTGCCACCAGCAGAGTACAGGGTGGAGAGACCCAGTACTTC. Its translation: CATSRVQGGETQYF.

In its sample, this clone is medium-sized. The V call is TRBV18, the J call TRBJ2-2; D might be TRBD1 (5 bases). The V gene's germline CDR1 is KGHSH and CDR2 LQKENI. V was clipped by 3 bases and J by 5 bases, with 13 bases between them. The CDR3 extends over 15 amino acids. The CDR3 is CASSPLDSGTGELFF. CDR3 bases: TGTGCCAGCTCACCCCTCGACAGTGGGACCGGGGAGCTGTTTTTT.

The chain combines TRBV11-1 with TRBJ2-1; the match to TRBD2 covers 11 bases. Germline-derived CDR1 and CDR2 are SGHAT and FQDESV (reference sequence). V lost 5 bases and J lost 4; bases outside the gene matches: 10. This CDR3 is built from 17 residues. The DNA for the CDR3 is TGTGCCAGCAGCCCGCGACTAGCGGGGATTGCGTACAATGAGCAGTTCTTC. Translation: CASSPRLAGIAYNEQFF.

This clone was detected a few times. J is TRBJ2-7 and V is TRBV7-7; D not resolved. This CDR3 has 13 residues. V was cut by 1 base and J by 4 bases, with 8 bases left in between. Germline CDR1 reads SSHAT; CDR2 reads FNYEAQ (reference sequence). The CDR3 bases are TGTGCCAGCAGCTTAGAGTTTGGTTACGAGCAGTACTTC. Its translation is CASSLEFGYEQYF.

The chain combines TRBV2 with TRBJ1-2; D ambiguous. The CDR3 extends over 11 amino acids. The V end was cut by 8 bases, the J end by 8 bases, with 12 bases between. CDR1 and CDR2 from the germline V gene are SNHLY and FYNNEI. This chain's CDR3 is CASLAPRGYTF. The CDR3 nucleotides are TGTGCCAGCCTGGCTCCTAGGGGCTACACCTTC.

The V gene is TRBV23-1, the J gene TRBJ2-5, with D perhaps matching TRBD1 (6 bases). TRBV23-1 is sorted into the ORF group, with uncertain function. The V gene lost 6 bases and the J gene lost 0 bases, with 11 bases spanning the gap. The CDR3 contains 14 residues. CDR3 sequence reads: CASRYRGNQETQYF. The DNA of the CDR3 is TGCGCCAGCAGGTATAGGGGGAACCAAGAGACCCAGTACTTC.

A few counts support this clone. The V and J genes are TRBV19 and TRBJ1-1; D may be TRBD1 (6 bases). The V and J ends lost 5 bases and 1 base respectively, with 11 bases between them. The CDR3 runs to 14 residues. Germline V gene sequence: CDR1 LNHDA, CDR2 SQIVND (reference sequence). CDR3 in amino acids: CASSPRTENTEAFF. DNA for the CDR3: TGTGCCAGTAGTCCCCGGACAGAGAACACTGAAGCTTTCTTT. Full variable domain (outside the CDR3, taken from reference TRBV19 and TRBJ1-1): DGGITQSPKYLFRKEGQNVTLSCEQNLNHDAMYWYRQDPGQGLRLIYYSQIVNDFQKGDIAEGYSVSREKKESFPLTVTSAQKNPTAFYLCASSPRTENTEAFFGQGTRLTVV.

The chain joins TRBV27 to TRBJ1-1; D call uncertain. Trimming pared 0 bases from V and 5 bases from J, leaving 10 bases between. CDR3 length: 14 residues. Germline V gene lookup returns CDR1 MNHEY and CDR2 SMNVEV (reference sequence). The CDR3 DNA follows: TGTGCCAGCAGTTTATCACAAGGGTATACTGAAGCTTTCTTT. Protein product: CASSLSQGYTEAFF.

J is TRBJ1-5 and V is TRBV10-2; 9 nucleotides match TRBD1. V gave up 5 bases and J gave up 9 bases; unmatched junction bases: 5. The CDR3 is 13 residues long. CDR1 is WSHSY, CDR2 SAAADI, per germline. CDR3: CASSPGQGLPQHF. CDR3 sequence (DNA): TGCGCCAGCAGTCCGGGACAGGGCCTGCCCCAGCATTTT.

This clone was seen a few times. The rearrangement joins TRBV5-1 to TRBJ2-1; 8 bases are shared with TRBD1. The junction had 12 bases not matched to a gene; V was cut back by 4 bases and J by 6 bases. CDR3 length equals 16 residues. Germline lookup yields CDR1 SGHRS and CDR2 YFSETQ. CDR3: CASSPGGTGQSNEQFF. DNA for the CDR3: TGCGCCAGCAGCCCCGGAGGGACAGGCCAAAGCAATGAGCAGTTCTTC. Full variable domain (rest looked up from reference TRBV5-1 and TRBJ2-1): KAGVTQTPRYLIKTRGQQVTLSCSPISGHRSVSWYQQTPGQGLQFLFEYFSETQRNKGNFPGRFSGRQFSNSRSEMNVSTLELGDSALYLCASSPGGTGQSNEQFFGPGTRLTVL.

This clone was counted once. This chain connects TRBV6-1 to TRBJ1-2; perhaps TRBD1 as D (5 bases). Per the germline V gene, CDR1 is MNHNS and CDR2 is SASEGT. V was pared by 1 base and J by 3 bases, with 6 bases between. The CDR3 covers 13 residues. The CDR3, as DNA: TGTGCCAGCAGTGAAGGGGGGGACTATGGCTACACCTTC. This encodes CASSEGGDYGYTF.

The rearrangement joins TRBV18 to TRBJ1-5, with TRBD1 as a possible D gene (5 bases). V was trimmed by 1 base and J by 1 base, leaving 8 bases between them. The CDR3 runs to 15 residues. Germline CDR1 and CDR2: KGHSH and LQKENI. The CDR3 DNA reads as TGTGCCAGCTCACCACAGACAGACAGCAATCAGCCCCAGCATTTT. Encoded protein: CASSPQTDSNQPQHF.

As DNA, the CDR3 is TGTGCCAGTGGTAGGGGTCCTAGCCTTCAAAAACTGTTTTTT. Translation: CASGRGPSLQKLFF. This chain connects TRBV19 to TRBJ1-4; D might be TRBD1 (5 bases). CDR1 is LNHDA and CDR2 is SQIVND in the germline V gene (reference sequence). The CDR3 spans 14 residues. Trimming removed 8 bases from V and 9 bases from J, with 19 bases in between. Together with reference TRBV19 and TRBJ1-4, the CDR3 gives the full variable domain: DGGITQSPKYLFRKEGQNVTLSCEQNLNHDAMYWYRQDPGQGLRLIYYSQIVNDFQKGDIAEGYSVSREKKESFPLTVTSAQKNPTAFYLCASGRGPSLQKLFFGSGTQLSVL.

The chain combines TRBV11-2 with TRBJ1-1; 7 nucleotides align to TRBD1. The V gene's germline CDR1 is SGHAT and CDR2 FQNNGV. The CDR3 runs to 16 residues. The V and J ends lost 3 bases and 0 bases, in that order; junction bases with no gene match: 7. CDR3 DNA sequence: TGTGCCAGCAGCTTCCGGACAGGCCCTATGAACACTGAAGCTTTCTTT. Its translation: CASSFRTGPMNTEAFF.

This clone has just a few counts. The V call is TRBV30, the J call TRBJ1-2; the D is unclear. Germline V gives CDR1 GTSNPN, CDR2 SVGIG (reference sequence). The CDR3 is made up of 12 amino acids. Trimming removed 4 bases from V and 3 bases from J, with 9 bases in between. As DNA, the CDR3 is TGTGCCTGGAACGTCGGAGACTATGGCTACACCTTC. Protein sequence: CAWNVGDYGYTF.

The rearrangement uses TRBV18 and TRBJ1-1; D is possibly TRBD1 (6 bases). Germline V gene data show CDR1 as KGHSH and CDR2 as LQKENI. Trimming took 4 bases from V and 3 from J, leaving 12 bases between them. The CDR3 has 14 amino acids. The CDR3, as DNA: TGTGCCAGCTCACAACAGGGAAGGGACACTGAAGCTTTCTTT. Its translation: CASSQQGRDTEAFF.

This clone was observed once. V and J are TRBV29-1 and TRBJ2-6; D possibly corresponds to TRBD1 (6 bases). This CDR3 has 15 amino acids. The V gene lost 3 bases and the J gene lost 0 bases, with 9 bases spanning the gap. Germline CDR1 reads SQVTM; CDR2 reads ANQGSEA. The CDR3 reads CSVEDSPSGANVLTF. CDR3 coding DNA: TGCAGCGTTGAGGACAGTCCCTCTGGGGCCAACGTCCTGACTTTC.

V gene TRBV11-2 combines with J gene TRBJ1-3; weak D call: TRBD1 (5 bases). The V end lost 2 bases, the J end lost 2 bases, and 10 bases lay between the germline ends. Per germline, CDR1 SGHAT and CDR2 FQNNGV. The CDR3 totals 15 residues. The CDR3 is CASSLIGGTGNTIYF. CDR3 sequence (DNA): TGTGCCAGCAGCTTAATCGGGGGTACTGGAAACACCATATATTTT.